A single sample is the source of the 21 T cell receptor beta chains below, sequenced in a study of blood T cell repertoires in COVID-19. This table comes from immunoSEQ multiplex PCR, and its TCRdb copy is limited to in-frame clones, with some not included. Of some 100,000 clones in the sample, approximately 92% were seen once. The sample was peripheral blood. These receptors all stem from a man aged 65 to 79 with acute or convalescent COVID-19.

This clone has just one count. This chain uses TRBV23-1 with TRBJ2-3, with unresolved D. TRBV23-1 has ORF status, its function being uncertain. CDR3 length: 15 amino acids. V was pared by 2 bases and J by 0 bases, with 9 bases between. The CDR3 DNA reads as TGCGCCAGCAGTCAAAGAAGACACAGCACAGATACGCAGTATTTT. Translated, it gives CASSQRRHSTDTQYF.

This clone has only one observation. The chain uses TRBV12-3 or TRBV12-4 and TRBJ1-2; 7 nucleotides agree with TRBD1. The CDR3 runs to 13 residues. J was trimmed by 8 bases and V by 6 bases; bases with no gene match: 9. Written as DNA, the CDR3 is TGTGCCAGCAGACGCACAGGGGAGAGGGGCTACACCTTC. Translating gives CASRRTGERGYTF.

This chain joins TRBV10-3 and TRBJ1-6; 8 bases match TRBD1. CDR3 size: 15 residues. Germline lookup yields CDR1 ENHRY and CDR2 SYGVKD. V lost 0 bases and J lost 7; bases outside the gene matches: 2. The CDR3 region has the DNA TGTGCCATCAGTGAGTCTACAGGGGGAAATTCACCCCTCCACTTT. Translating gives CAISESTGGNSPLHF.

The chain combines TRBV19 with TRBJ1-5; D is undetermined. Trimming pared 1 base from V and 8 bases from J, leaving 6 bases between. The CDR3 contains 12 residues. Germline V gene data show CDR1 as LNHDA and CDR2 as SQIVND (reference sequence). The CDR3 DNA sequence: TGTGCCAGTAGTATAGGCGGGGAGCCCCAGCATTTT. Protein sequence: CASSIGGEPQHF.

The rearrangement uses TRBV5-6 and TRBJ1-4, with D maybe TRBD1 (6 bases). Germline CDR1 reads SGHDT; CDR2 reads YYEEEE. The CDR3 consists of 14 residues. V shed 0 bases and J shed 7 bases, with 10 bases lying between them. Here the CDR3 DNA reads TGTGCCAGCAGCTTGGAGGGGGAAGGTGAAAAACTGTTTTTT. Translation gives CASSLEGEGEKLFF.

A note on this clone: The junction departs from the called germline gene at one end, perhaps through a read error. This CDR3 reads CASKAGTWFVAF. CDR3 DNA: TGTGCCAGCAAAGCAGGGACATGGTTTGTCGCCTTC. The chain is built from TRBV19 and TRBJ1-2; possibly TRBD1 for D (6 bases). The CDR3 contains 12 residues. The germline V gene has CDR1 LNHDA and CDR2 SQIVND (reference sequence).

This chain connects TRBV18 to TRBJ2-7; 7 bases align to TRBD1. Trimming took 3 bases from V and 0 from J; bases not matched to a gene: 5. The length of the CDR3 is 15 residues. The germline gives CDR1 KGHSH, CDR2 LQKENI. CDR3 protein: CASSPWTGSSYEQYF. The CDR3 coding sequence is TGTGCCAGCTCACCCTGGACAGGAAGCTCCTACGAGCAGTACTTC.

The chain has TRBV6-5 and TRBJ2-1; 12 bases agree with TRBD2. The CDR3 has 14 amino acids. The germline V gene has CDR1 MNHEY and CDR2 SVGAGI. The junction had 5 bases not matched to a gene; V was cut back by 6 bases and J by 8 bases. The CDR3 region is CASSLAGGLDEQFF. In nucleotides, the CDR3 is TGTGCCAGCAGCCTAGCGGGGGGGCTGGATGAGCAGTTCTTC.

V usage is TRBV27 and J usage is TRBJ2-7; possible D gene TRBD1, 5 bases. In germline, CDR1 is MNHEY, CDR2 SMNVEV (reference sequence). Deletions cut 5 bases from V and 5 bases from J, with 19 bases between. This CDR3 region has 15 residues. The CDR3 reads CASSPYRQQAHEQYF. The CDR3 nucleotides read TGTGCCAGCAGTCCGTATCGCCAACAGGCACACGAGCAGTACTTC.

As DNA, the CDR3 is TGTGCCAGCAGTGAAAACAGGGGGCGAAACTACAATGAGCAGTTCTTC. It translates to CASSENRGRNYNEQFF. The chain links TRBV6-1 to TRBJ2-1, with 9 bases fitting TRBD1. Germline-derived CDR1 and CDR2 are MNHNS and SASEGT. Unmatched junction bases numbered 5, after V lost 2 bases and J lost 3 bases. The CDR3 totals 16 residues.

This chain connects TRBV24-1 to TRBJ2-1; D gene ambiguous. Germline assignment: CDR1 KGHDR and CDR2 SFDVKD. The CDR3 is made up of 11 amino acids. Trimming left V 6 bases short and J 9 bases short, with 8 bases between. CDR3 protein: CATSLRGEQFF. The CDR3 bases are TGTGCCACCAGTTTGAGAGGTGAGCAGTTCTTC.

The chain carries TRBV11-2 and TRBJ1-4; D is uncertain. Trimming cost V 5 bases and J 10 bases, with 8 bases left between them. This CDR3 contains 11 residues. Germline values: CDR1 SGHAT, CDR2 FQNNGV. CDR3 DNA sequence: TGTGCCAGCAGCCTCGGTGGAAAACTGTTTTTT. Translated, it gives CASSLGGKLFF. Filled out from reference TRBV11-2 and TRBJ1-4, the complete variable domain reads EAGVAQSPRYKIIEKRQSVAFWCNPISGHATLYWYQQILGQGPKLLIQFQNNGVVDDSQLPKDRFSAERLKGVDSTLKIQPAKLEDSAVYLCASSLGGKLFFGSGTQLSVL.

The DNA for the CDR3 is TGTGCCAGCAGCCGCCTAGCGGGAGCGGGCACCGGGGAGCTGTTTTTT. This gives the protein CASSRLAGAGTGELFF. The chain has TRBV14 and TRBJ2-2; 10 nucleotides match TRBD2. The ends lost 4 bases at V and 4 bases at J; junction bases unmatched: 6. This CDR3 has 16 amino acids. The germline V gene has CDR1 SGHDN and CDR2 FVKESK.

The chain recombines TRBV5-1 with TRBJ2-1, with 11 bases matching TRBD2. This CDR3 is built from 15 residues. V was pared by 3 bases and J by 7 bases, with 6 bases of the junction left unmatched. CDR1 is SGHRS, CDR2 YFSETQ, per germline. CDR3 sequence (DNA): TGCGCCAGCAGCTCGACTAGCGGGGATGCTAATGAGCAGTTCTTC. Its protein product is CASSSTSGDANEQFF.

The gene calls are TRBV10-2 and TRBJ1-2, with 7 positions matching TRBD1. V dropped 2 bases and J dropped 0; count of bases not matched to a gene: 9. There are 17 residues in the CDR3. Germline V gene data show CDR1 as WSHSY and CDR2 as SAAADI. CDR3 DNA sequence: TGCGCCAGCAGTGAGCCGGGACAGAGCTTCCCTAACTATGGCTACACCTTC. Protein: CASSEPGQSFPNYGYTF.

The CDR3 here is CASSPRLEGTEAFF. DNA for the CDR3: TGTGCCAGCAGCCCCCGCCTTGAGGGCACTGAAGCTTTCTTT. The chain joins TRBV9 to TRBJ1-1; D unclear. CDR3 size: 14 residues. Per the germline V gene, CDR1 is SGDLS and CDR2 is YYNGEE. Trimming shortened V by 4 bases and J by 4 bases, and 14 bases separated the two germline ends.

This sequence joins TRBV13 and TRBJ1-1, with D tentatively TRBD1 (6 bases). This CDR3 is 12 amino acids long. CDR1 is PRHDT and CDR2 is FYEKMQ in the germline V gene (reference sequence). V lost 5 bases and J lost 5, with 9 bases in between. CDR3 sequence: CASSEGGTEAFF. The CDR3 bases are TGTGCCAGCAGCGAAGGGGGAACTGAAGCTTTCTTT.

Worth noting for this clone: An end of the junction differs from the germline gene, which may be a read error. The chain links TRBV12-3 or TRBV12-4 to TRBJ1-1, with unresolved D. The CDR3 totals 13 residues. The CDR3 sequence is CACSRGSNTEAFF. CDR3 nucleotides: TGTGCCTGCAGCCGGGGTTCGAACACTGAAGCTTTCTTT.

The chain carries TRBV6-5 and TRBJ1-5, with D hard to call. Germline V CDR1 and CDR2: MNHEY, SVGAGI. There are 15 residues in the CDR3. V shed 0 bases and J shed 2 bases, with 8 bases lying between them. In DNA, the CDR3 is TGTGCCAGCAGTTACTCCAGCGCCGGCAATCAGCCCCAGCATTTT. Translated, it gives CASSYSSAGNQPQHF.

The CDR3 DNA is TGTGCCAGTAGTATAAAGGGGGACAGGATAGATGGGCTGTTTTTT. This encodes CASSIKGDRIDGLFF. The V call is TRBV19, the J call TRBJ2-2, with 8 nucleotides matching TRBD1. Germline V lookup: CDR1 LNHDA, CDR2 SQIVND (reference sequence). V trimming: 2 bases; J trimming: 13 bases; junction bases outside the gene matches: 12. The CDR3 is made up of 15 amino acids.

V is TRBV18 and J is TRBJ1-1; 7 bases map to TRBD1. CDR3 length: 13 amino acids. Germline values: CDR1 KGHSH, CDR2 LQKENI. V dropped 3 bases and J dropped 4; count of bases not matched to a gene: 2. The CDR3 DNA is TGTGCCAGCTCACCGCAGGGGGTCACTGAAGCTTTCTTT. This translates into CASSPQGVTEAFF. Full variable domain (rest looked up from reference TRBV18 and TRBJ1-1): NAGVMQNPRHLVRRRGQEARLRCSPMKGHSHVYWYRQLPEEGLKFMVYLQKENIIDESGMPKERFSAEFPKEGPSILRIQQVVRGDSAAYFCASSPQGVTEAFFGQGTRLTVV.